This T cell receptor (beta chain) originates from a study of shared clonotypes between healthy human individuals. Germline loops: CDR1 MDHEN, CDR2 SYDVKM. V gave up 1 base and J gave up 7 bases, with 13 bases separating them. This CDR3 comprises 15 residues. Findings and caveats of the study: Researchers sampled blood only, noting tissue repertoires likely differ. Lower generation probabilities were found for non-shared clonotypes than for those shared by all four donors.

In regard to this clone: Its target is unknown.

Assay: immunoSEQ multiplex PCR; the TCRdb copy retains only in-frame clones and omits some. In the table there are some 2,100,000 clones, almost 96% of which are singletons. This sequence originates from a man aged 18 to 30 in good health. V usage is TRBV28 and J usage is TRBJ1-4; D gene ambiguous. The sequencing input was naive CD4+ T cells sorted from blood. The subset here: CD45RA+ positively selected. CDR3 sequence reads: CASSLLGGLAEKLFF. Here the CDR3 DNA reads TGTGCCAGCAGTTTATTGGGAGGGTTAGCTGAAAAACTGTTTTTT.